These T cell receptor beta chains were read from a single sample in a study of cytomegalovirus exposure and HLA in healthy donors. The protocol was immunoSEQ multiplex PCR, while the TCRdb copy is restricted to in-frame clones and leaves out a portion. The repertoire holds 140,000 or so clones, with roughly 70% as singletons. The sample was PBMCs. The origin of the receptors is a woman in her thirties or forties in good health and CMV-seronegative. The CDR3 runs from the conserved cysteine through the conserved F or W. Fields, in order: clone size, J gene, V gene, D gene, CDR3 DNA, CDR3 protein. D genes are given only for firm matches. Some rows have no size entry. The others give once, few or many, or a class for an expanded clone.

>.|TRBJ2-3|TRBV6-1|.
TGTGCCAGCAGTGAACCGGGACTCAGCACAGATACGCAGTATTTT
CASSEPGLSTDTQYF
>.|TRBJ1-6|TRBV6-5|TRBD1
TGTGCCAGCAGTTTTTCCAGGGGGCGAAATTCACCCCTCCACTTT
CASSFSRGRNSPLHF
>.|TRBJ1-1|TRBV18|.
TGTGCCAGCTCACCAGGTCATTTTCAGGGGCAGGGGAACACTGAAGCTTTCTTT
CASSPGHFQGQGNTEAFF
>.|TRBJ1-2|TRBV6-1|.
TGTGCCAGCAGTGAAGTAGGGGGAGGGTATGGCTACACCTTC
CASSEVGGGYGYTF
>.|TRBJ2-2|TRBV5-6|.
TGTGCCAGCAGCTGGCTAGCGAGAGGCACCGGGGAGCTGTTTTTT
CASSWLARGTGELFF
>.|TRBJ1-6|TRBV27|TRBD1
TGTGCCAGCAGTTGGGACAGTAATTCACCCCTCCACTTT
CASSWDSNSPLHF
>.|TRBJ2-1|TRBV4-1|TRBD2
TGCGCCAGCAGCCAAGTCCCGGGACTAGCCGCGGGTGAGCAGTTCTTC
CASSQVPGLAAGEQFF
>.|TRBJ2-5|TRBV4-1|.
TGCGCCAGCAGCCAAGTTGGGCCAGGTGATGGGACCCAGTACTTC
CASSQVGPGDGTQYF
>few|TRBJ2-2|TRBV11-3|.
TGTGCCAGCAGCTTAAGGGGCGACACCGGGGAGCTGTTTTTT
CASSLRGDTGELFF
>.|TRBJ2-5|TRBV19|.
TGTGCCAGTAGTATGACTAGCCAAGAGACCCAGTACTTC
CASSMTSQETQYF
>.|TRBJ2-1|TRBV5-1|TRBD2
TGCGCCAGCAGCTCCGGGACTAGCGGATACAATGAGCAGTTCTTC
CASSSGTSGYNEQFF
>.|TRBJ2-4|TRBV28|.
TGTGCCAGCAGTCCCCCGGTGAGAAACATTCAGTACTTC
CASSPPVRNIQYF
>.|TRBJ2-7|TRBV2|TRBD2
TGTGCCAGCAACTCCGGGACTAGCGGGAGGGAGCAGTACTTC
CASNSGTSGREQYF
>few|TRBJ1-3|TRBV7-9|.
TGTGCCGGGGACACCGACCTTGGAAACACCATATATTTT
CAGDTDLGNTIYF
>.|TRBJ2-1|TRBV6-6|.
TGTGCCAGCACCGACCCTGGGGAGGTGAACAATGAGCAGTTCTTC
CASTDPGEVNNEQFF
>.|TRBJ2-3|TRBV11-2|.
TGTGCCAGCAGCCTCGGGACAACAAGCACAGATACGCAGTATTTT
CASSLGTTSTDTQYF
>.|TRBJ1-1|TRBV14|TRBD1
TGTGCCAGCAGCCCACTGACAGGGGGGCAGAACACTGAAGCTTTCTTT
CASSPLTGGQNTEAFF
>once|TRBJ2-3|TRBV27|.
TGTGCCAGCAGTGAACGGACAGGCACAGATACGCAGTATTTT
CASSERTGTDTQYF
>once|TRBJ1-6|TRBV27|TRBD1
TGTGCCAGCAGTGTGACAGGGGGCTTCGGTATTGGTTCACCCCTCCACTTT
CASSVTGGFGIGSPLHF
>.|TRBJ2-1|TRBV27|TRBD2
TGTGCCAGCAGTGAAATAGCGGGAGACTATGAGCAGTTCTTC
CASSEIAGDYEQFF
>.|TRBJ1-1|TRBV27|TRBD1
TGTGCCAGCAGTTGGAACAGGGGGTCCACTGAAGCTTTCTTT
CASSWNRGSTEAFF
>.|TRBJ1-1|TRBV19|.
TGTGCCAGTAGTCCAAGGACAGCGAACACTGAAGCTTTCTTT
CASSPRTANTEAFF
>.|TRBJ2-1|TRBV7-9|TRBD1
TGTGCCAGCAGCTTAGGACAGGGCAATGAGCAGTTCTTC
CASSLGQGNEQFF
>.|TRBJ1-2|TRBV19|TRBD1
TGTGCCAGTAGTATCCCAGGGGGCCAGATCTATGGCTACACCTTC
CASSIPGGQIYGYTF
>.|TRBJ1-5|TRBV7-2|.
TGTGCCAGCAGCTTTTCGCAGGGCGGACAGCCCCAGCATTTT
CASSFSQGGQPQHF
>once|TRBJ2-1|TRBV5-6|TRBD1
TGTGCCAGCAGCTTCGACAGGGGGCCATACAATGAGCAGTTCTTC
CASSFDRGPYNEQFF
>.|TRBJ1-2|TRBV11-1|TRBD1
TGTGCCAGCAGCCGGGACAGGAACTATGGCTACACCTTC
CASSRDRNYGYTF
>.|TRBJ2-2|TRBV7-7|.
TGTGCCAGCAGCTTTCTAAACACCGGGGAGCTGTTTTTT
CASSFLNTGELFF
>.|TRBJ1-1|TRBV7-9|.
TGTTCCAGCAGCTTAGTCGAGGGCCAGGGGGCTTTCTTT
CSSSLVEGQGAFF
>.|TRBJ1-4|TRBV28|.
TGTGCCAGCAGTTTATGGGCAGGAAAAAATGAAAAACTGTTTTTT
CASSLWAGKNEKLFF
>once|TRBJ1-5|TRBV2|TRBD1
TGTGCCAGCAGTGAGGACAGGGGGAAAAATCAGCCCCAGCATTTT
CASSEDRGKNQPQHF
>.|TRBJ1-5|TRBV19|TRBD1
TGTGCCAGTAGGACAAGTGGACAGGGGACTTTTAGCAATCAGCCCCAGCATTTT
CASRTSGQGTFSNQPQHF